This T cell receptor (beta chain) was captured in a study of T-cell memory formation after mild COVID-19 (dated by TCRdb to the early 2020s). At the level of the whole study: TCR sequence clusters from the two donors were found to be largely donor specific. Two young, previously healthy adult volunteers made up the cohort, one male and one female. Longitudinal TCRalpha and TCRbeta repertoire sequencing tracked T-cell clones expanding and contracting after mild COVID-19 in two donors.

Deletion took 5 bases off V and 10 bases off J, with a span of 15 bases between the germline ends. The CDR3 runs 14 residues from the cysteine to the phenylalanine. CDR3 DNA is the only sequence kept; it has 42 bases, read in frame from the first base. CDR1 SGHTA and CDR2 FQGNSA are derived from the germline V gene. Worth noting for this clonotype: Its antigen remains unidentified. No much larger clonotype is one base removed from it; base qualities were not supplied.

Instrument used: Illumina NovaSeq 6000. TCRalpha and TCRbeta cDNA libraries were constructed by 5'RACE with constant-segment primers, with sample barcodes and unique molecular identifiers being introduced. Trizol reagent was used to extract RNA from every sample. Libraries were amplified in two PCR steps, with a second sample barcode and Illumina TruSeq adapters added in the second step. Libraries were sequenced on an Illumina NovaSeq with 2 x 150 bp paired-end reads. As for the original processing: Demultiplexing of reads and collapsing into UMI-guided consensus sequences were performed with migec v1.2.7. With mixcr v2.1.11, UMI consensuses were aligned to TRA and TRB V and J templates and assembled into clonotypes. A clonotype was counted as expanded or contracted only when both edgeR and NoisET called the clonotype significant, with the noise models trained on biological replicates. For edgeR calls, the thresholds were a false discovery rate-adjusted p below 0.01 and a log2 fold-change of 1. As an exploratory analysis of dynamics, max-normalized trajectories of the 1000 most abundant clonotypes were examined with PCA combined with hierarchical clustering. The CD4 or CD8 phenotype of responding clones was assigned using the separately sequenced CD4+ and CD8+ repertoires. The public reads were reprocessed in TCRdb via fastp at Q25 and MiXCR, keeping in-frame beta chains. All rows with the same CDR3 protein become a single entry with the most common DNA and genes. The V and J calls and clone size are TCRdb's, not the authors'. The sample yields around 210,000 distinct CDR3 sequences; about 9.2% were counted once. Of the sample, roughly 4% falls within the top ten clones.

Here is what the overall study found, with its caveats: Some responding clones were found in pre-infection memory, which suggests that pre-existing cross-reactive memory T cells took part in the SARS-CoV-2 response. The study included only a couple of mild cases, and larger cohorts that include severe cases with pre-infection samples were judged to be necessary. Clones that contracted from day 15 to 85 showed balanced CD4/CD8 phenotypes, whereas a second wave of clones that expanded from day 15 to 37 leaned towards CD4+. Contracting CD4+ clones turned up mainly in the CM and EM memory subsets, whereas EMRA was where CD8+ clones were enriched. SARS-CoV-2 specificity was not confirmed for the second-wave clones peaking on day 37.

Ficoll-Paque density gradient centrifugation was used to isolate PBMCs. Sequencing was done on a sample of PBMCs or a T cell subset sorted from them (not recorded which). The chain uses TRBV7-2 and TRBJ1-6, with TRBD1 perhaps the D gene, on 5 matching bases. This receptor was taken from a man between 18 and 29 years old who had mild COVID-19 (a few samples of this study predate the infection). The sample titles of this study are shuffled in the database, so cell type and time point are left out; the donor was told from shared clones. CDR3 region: CASSQQGTMSPLHF. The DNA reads TGTGCCAGCAGCCAGCAGGGTACAATGTCACCCCTCCACTTT.